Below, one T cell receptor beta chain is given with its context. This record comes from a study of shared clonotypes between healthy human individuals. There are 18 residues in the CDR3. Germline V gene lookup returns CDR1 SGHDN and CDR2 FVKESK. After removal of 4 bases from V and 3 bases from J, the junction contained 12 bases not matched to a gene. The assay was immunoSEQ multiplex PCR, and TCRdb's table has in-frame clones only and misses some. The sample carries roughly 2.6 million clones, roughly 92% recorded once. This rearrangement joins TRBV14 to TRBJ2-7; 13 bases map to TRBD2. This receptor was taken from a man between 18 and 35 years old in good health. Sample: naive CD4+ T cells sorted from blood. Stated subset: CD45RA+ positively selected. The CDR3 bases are TGTGCCAGCAGCCCTTGGACTAGCGGGAGCCCCGTTCGCTACGAGCAGTACTTC. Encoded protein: CASSPWTSGSPVRYEQYF.